The rows below give T cell receptor beta chains drawn from one sample of a study of naive and memory T cell subsets. TCRdb ran MiXCR on the 5' RACE reads and lists one entry per CDR3 protein. The profile shows under 25,000 distinct CDR3 sequences, over 3.5% of them singletons. The receptor source for this set is a male donor in good health. The CDR3 runs from the conserved cysteine through the conserved F or W. A D gene is named only where the DNA matches it firmly.

d_call j_call v_call cdr3_aa
. TRBJ2-7 TRBV5-6 CASLPLSYEQYF
TRBD2 TRBJ2-7 TRBV27 CASSRKAGGPLEQYF
. TRBJ2-5 TRBV4-1 CASSPPGRAETQYF
. TRBJ2-7 TRBV5-6 CASSARGRTREQYF
TRBD1 TRBJ1-4 TRBV29-1 CSVEGGIGTGGATNEKLFF
. TRBJ2-7 TRBV28 CASSVRLEQYF
. TRBJ1-5 TRBV7-8 CASSFGLRGYQPQHF
. TRBJ1-3 TRBV21-1 CASPSSGNTIYF
. TRBJ2-4 TRBV12-3/TRBV12-4 CASSSLAKNIQYF
TRBD2 TRBJ2-7 TRBV6-5 CASSYFIGTSGNYEQYF
TRBD1 TRBJ1-4 TRBV29-1 CSVLGGTGSEKLFF
TRBD1 TRBJ2-7 TRBV6-5 CASSYSLTGTSYEQYF
TRBD2 TRBJ2-1 TRBV7-2 CASSLLAGGLGEQFF
TRBD1 TRBJ1-2 TRBV20-1 CSAGTDYGYTF
TRBD1 TRBJ1-2 TRBV6-2/TRBV6-3 CASSYNFGTGAYGYTF
. TRBJ2-5 TRBV19 CASSNLGLNQETQYF
. TRBJ2-1 TRBV5-1 CASSTDLYNEQFF
TRBD1 TRBJ2-5 TRBV25-1 CASSEIRDREFQETQYF
. TRBJ2-6 TRBV19 CASSIQGMKLYGANVLTF
. TRBJ2-3 TRBV6-5 CASSYKGTTDTQYF
TRBD2 TRBJ2-1 TRBV5-1 CASSWRLAGGSYNEQFF
. TRBJ2-6 TRBV11-2 CASSRLGSGANVLTF
. TRBJ2-7 TRBV11-2 CASSFEIDSSYEQYF
. TRBJ2-7 TRBV28 CASSLARFYEQYF
. TRBJ2-7 TRBV4-1 CASSQAMTFMDYEQYF
. TRBJ2-7 TRBV3-1 CASSQGRGYEQYF
TRBD2 TRBJ2-7 TRBV20-1 CSATRGTSPYEQYF
. TRBJ1-5 TRBV12-3/TRBV12-4 CASSAGTAGNQPQHF
. TRBJ2-7 TRBV5-6 CASSLDPGRVHEQYF
. TRBJ2-2 TRBV25-1 CASSEYSPDGGELFF
. TRBJ2-7 TRBV20-1 CSAPDSSYEQYF
TRBD1 TRBJ2-3 TRBV28 CASSLRDRTQYF
. TRBJ2-3 TRBV7-2 CASSPGSSTDTQYF
TRBD2 TRBJ2-3 TRBV7-2 CASSSPTSGGASTDTQYF
. TRBJ1-3 TRBV5-1 CASSFTGWDTIYF
. TRBJ2-7 TRBV20-1 CSAPVSSYEQYF
. TRBJ2-3 TRBV9 CASSVLSTATDTQYF
. TRBJ2-7 TRBV6-2/TRBV6-3 CASTPGTPSYEQYF
. TRBJ2-6 TRBV5-1 CASSLIGANVLTF
TRBD1 TRBJ2-7 TRBV7-6 CASSSPGQGPYEQYF
. TRBJ2-1 TRBV6-5 CASSADYNEQFF